These 20 T cell receptor beta chains were all obtained from the same sample, sequenced in a study of CD8 T cells in Susac syndrome. RNA, at about 0.5 to 1 ug, was reverse transcribed with random hexamers. Using its own MiXCR run on the immunoSEQ multiplex PCR reads, TCRdb lists one record per CDR3 protein. The sample consists of 250,000 to 300,000 distinct CDR3 sequences, roughly 85% of them appearing once. Sequencing was performed on CD8+ T cells from PBMCs. The source is a human donor with multiple sclerosis.

The chain employs TRBV28 and TRBJ2-1; TRBD1 matches at 9 bases. This CDR3 contains 19 residues. V trimming: 5 bases; J trimming: 0 bases; junction bases outside the gene matches: 14. Germline CDR1 reads MDHEN; CDR2 reads SYDVKM. The CDR3 DNA is TGTGCCAGCAGTACATCAGGCCCGGGACAGGGCGACTCCTACAATGAGCAGTTCTTC. Residues: CASSTSGPGQGDSYNEQFF.

The chain has TRBV30 and TRBJ1-1, with D maybe TRBD1 (5 bases). V was trimmed by 8 bases and J by 5 bases, leaving 15 bases between them. The CDR3 loop spans 12 amino acids. The germline CDR1 and CDR2 sequences are GTSNPN and SVGIG (reference sequence). CDR3 nucleotides: TGTGCCCAGTTCGGGGGATCGACTGAAGCTTTCTTT. This sequence encodes CAQFGGSTEAFF. Together with reference TRBV30 and TRBJ1-1, the CDR3 gives the full variable domain: SQTIHQWPATLVQPVGSPLSLECTVEGTSNPNLYWYRQAAGRGLQLLFYSVGIGQISSEVPQNLSASRPQDRQFILSSKKLLLSDSGFYLCAQFGGSTEAFFGQGTRLTVV.

The rearrangement uses TRBV5-4 and TRBJ1-2; unclear D gene. This CDR3 spans 13 amino acids. Germline lookup yields CDR1 SGHNT and CDR2 YYREEE (reference sequence). Trimming shortened V by 4 bases and J by 7 bases, and 14 bases separated the two germline ends. CDR3 protein: CASSPESFGGYTF. CDR3 DNA: TGTGCCAGCAGCCCCGAATCCTTTGGTGGCTACACCTTC.

This clonotype has just one count. V is TRBV6-2 or TRBV6-3 and J is TRBJ2-1; 12 bases line up with TRBD2. The CDR3 length is 18 residues. Germline CDR1 is MNHEY and CDR2 is SVGEGT. V lost 5 bases and J lost 2; bases outside the gene matches: 10. The CDR3 nucleotides are TGTGCCAGCAGTGCACCGGGACTAGCGGGCGCGGCCTACAATGAGCAGTTCTTC. This encodes CASSAPGLAGAAYNEQFF.

This chain connects TRBV7-9 to TRBJ2-1; 11 nucleotides agree with TRBD2. Germline CDR1 is SEHNR and CDR2 is FQNEAQ (reference sequence). Unmatched junction bases numbered 9, after V lost 4 bases and J lost 4 bases. This CDR3 contains 17 residues. The CDR3 nucleotides read TGTGCCAGCAGCTCAAGACTAGCGGGACCTTCTTACAATGAGCAGTTCTTC. Translating gives CASSSRLAGPSYNEQFF.

V usage is TRBV7-8 and J usage is TRBJ2-7; D possibly corresponds to TRBD2 (5 bases). This CDR3 contains 14 residues. The ends were cut back, 2 bases at V and 7 bases at J, with 15 bases in the middle. Germline V gene data show CDR1 as SGHVS and CDR2 as FQNEAQ. The CDR3 reads CASSLFPEEGEQYF. DNA of the CDR3: TGTGCCAGCAGCTTATTTCCCGAAGAGGGAGAGCAGTACTTC.

A few counts support this clonotype. The chain combines TRBV6-1 with TRBJ2-5; no clear D gene. The germline V gene encodes CDR1 MNHNS and CDR2 SASEGT. V lost 7 bases and J lost 2, with 8 bases in between. There are 12 residues in the CDR3. The CDR3 coding sequence is TGTGCCAGCACGGTGGATCAAGAGACCCAGTACTTC. Translated: CASTVDQETQYF.

The CDR3 protein is CASSFAGGENTEAFF. In DNA form, the CDR3 reads TGTGCCAGCAGCTTCGCCGGGGGTGAAAACACTGAAGCTTTCTTT. The chain has TRBV7-9 and TRBJ1-1; D possibly corresponds to TRBD1 (5 bases). CDR1 SEHNR and CDR2 FQNEAQ come from the germline V gene (reference sequence). This CDR3 is built from 15 residues. V lost 3 bases and J lost 2, with 13 bases in between.

The V call is TRBV24-1, the J call TRBJ1-5; 7 bases align to TRBD1. The CDR3 runs 17 residues. J was trimmed by 4 bases and V by 4 bases; bases with no gene match: 12. Germline V gene data show CDR1 as KGHDR and CDR2 as SFDVKD. Here the CDR3 reads CATSDVGAGGGNQPQHF. The CDR3 DNA reads as TGTGCCACCAGTGACGTTGGGGCAGGGGGAGGTAATCAGCCCCAGCATTTT.

J is TRBJ2-2 and V is TRBV4-3; D gene uncertain. Trimming pared 1 base from V and 1 base from J, leaving 13 bases between. The CDR3 runs 17 residues. Per germline, CDR1 LGHNA and CDR2 YSLEER. CDR3 region: CASSQVLGRENTGELFF. The CDR3 DNA follows: TGCGCCAGCAGCCAAGTATTGGGTAGGGAGAACACCGGGGAGCTGTTTTTT.

This chain links TRBV10-3 with TRBJ2-7, with D maybe TRBD1 (6 bases). This CDR3 has 13 residues. V dropped 6 bases and J dropped 2 bases, with 11 bases sitting between them. Germline V gene data show CDR1 as ENHRY and CDR2 as SYGVKD. The CDR3 sequence is CAIRAGDPYEQYF. In nucleotides, the CDR3 is TGTGCCATCAGGGCAGGGGACCCCTACGAGCAGTACTTC.

V gene TRBV7-4 combines with J gene TRBJ1-2, with 8 bases that match TRBD1. The CDR3 is made up of 16 amino acids. CDR1 is SGHVT, CDR2 SQSDAQ, per germline. Germline trimming cut 5 bases from V and 0 bases from J; bases unmatched to any gene: 8. The CDR3 loop reads CASSRRQGAANYGYTF. CDR3 DNA: TGTGCCAGCAGCCGCCGGCAGGGGGCGGCTAACTATGGCTACACCTTC.

The chain uses TRBV29-1 and TRBJ2-5; D is perhaps TRBD1 (6 bases). V lost 5 bases and J lost 2, with 24 bases in between. Germline V gene lookup returns CDR1 SQVTM and CDR2 ANQGSEA. The CDR3 has 17 residues. The CDR3 nucleotides read TGCAGCGTTTACGACACTTTAGAGGACAGCGCGCAAGAGACCCAGTACTTC. Translating gives CSVYDTLEDSAQETQYF.

This clonotype is a singleton in its sample. This chain uses TRBV7-2 with TRBJ1-1, with unresolved D. The CDR3 runs 14 residues. Germline CDR1 reads SGHTA; CDR2 reads FQGNSA. The germline V and J ends were trimmed by 1 base and 7 bases, with 13 bases remaining between them. The CDR3 coding sequence is TGTGCCAGCAGCTTAGTTACAGAGGGTGGTGAAGCTTTCTTT. Its protein product is CASSLVTEGGEAFF. Full variable domain (outside the CDR3, taken from reference TRBV7-2 and TRBJ1-1): GAGVSQSPSNKVTEKGKDVELRCDPISGHTALYWYRQSLGQGLEFLIYFQGNSAPDKSGLPSDRFSAERTGGSVSTLTIQRTQQEDSAVYLCASSLVTEGGEAFFGQGTRLTVV.

This chain joins TRBV2 and TRBJ2-1, with D possibly TRBD2 on 5 matching bases. This CDR3 has 15 residues. The germline gives CDR1 SNHLY, CDR2 FYNNEI. V lost 4 bases and J lost 1, with 11 bases in between. CDR3 sequence: CASSGREKSYNEQFF. CDR3 coding DNA: TGTGCCAGCAGTGGCCGGGAAAAATCCTACAATGAGCAGTTCTTC.

The gene calls are TRBV13 and TRBJ2-1, with 9 bases that match TRBD2. This CDR3 has 15 residues. After removal of 1 base from V and 7 bases from J, the junction contained 5 bases not matched to a gene. Germline V gene data show CDR1 as PRHDT and CDR2 as FYEKMQ (reference sequence). The CDR3 coding sequence is TGTGCCAGCAGCTTAGAAGAGACTAGCGGAAATGAGCAGTTCTTC. Its protein product is CASSLEETSGNEQFF.

V gene TRBV20-1 combines with J gene TRBJ2-7, with 8 bases fitting TRBD2. Germline CDR1 DFQATT, CDR2 SNEGSKA (reference sequence). CDR3 length: 14 residues. Trimming cost V 0 bases and J 4 bases; bases outside gene matches: 5. The CDR3 nucleotides read TGCAGTGCTAGAGACGGGAGGGCCTTTTACGAGCAGTACTTC. It codes for CSARDGRAFYEQYF.

The chain joins TRBV4-3 to TRBJ2-3; D gene uncertain. V gave up 2 bases and J gave up 1 base, with 7 bases separating them. The CDR3 spans 14 residues. Germline CDR1 LGHNA, CDR2 YSLEER. Here the CDR3 reads CASSQFQGTDTQYF. CDR3 bases: TGCGCCAGCAGCCAATTCCAGGGCACAGATACGCAGTATTTT.

The gene calls are TRBV30 and TRBJ2-6; D is unresolved. CDR3 length: 14 amino acids. CDR1 is GTSNPN, CDR2 SVGIG, per germline (reference sequence). Trimming took 4 bases from V and 2 from J, leaving 9 bases between them. For the CDR3, the DNA is TGTGCCTGGATGATGGGCGCTGGGGCCAACGTCCTGACTTTC. Amino acid sequence: CAWMMGAGANVLTF.

In nucleotides, the CDR3 is TGTGCCAGCAGCTTAGAGTGGTCAGATACGCAGTATTTT. The encoded protein is CASSLEWSDTQYF. V gene TRBV11-2 combines with J gene TRBJ2-3; the D is unclear. The CDR3 has 13 amino acids. The V gene's germline CDR1 is SGHAT and CDR2 FQNNGV. Trimming pared 0 bases from V and 4 bases from J, leaving 5 bases between.